This entry lists 25 T cell receptor beta chains sequenced from one sample in a study of cytomegalovirus exposure and HLA in healthy donors. The PCR was carried out with 60 Vbeta primers and 13 Jbeta primers. Sequenced by immunoSEQ multiplex PCR; TCRdb stores in-frame clones only, minus some. The table includes 150,000 to 200,000 clones, roughly three quarters detected once. Sequenced: PBMCs. Source of these receptors: a man aged 18 to 29 in good health and CMV-seropositive.

This chain uses TRBV2 with TRBJ1-4; 7 bases line up with TRBD1. This CDR3 region has 15 residues. V dropped 8 bases and J dropped 3; count of bases not matched to a gene: 9. Germline lookup yields CDR1 SNHLY and CDR2 FYNNEI. The CDR3 here is CASGGQSFSNEKLFF. The CDR3 DNA reads as TGTGCCAGCGGGGGACAGTCCTTTTCTAATGAAAAACTGTTTTTT.

The CDR3 reads CASSLGGGESTEAFF. The CDR3 DNA sequence: TGCGCCAGCAGCTTGGGAGGGGGCGAGAGCACTGAAGCTTTCTTT. The V call is TRBV5-1, the J call TRBJ1-1, with TRBD1 matching 7 bases. This CDR3 contains 15 residues. Trimming at V came to 0 bases and at J to 4 bases, leaving 6 bases not matched to a gene. The germline gives CDR1 SGHRS, CDR2 YFSETQ.

This clone was recorded a few times. The CDR3 is CASSFRDILGEKLFF. The DNA of the CDR3 is TGTGCCAGCAGCTTCCGGGACATCCTTGGGGAAAAACTGTTTTTT. The chain uses TRBV7-9 and TRBJ1-4; a possible D gene is TRBD1 (6 bases). V was pared by 3 bases and J by 8 bases, with 16 bases between. The CDR3 loop spans 15 amino acids. Per germline, CDR1 SEHNR and CDR2 FQNEAQ (reference sequence).

V gene TRBV29-1 combines with J gene TRBJ2-7, with a weak D call TRBD1 (5 bases). Germline V lookup: CDR1 SQVTM, CDR2 ANQGSEA. Between the trimmed V and J ends, which lost 7 bases and 5 bases, there was a span of 12 bases. The CDR3 totals 11 residues. CDR3 residues: CSAGTGDEQYF. The CDR3 nucleotides read TGCAGCGCTGGAACAGGAGACGAGCAGTACTTC.

The V and J genes are TRBV7-9 and TRBJ2-7; 12 bases match TRBD2. The J segment lost 1 base and the V segment lost 5 bases, leaving 15 bases of the junction unmatched. The CDR3 is 19 amino acids. Germline assignment: CDR1 SEHNR and CDR2 FQNEAQ (reference sequence). The CDR3 DNA reads TGTGCCAGCAGCCCCCTACCGGGACTAGCGGGCGGTTATTCCTACGAGCAGTACTTC. Its translation: CASSPLPGLAGGYSYEQYF.

This clone has just a few counts. DNA for the CDR3: TGCGCCAGCAGCCAAGTGGCAGGGAACTCTGGGGCCAACGTCCTGACTTTC. Protein sequence: CASSQVAGNSGANVLTF. The chain recombines TRBV4-3 with TRBJ2-6, with D possibly being TRBD1 (5 bases). Germline V gene lookup returns CDR1 LGHNA and CDR2 YSLEER. V lost 1 base and J lost 0, with 10 bases in between. The CDR3 sequence is 17 residues long.

This sequence joins TRBV5-1 and TRBJ2-3, with 9 bases that match TRBD2. The trim removed 4 bases at V and 11 bases at J, leaving 17 bases unmatched. In germline, CDR1 is SGHRS, CDR2 YFSETQ. The CDR3 has 16 amino acids. The CDR3 bases are TGCGCCAGCAGCCTCCCGGGTGCGGGGGGGCGTGGCGGGCAGTATTTT. Protein product: CASSLPGAGGRGGQYF.

V and J are TRBV19 and TRBJ2-6, with D perhaps matching TRBD2 (6 bases). The CDR3 has 16 amino acids. Germline CDR1 LNHDA, CDR2 SQIVND (reference sequence). Trimming took 5 bases from V and 1 from J, leaving 12 bases between them. CDR3 loop: CASSRGVRSGANVLTF. CDR3 DNA: TGTGCCAGTAGTCGCGGGGTTCGGTCTGGGGCCAACGTCCTGACTTTC. Looking up the rest from reference TRBV19 and TRBJ2-6 gives the full variable domain: DGGITQSPKYLFRKEGQNVTLSCEQNLNHDAMYWYRQDPGQGLRLIYYSQIVNDFQKGDIAEGYSVSREKKESFPLTVTSAQKNPTAFYLCASSRGVRSGANVLTFGAGSRLTVL.

With respect to this clone: One junction end does not reproduce the germline sequence, and a read error may be involved. The sample contains more than one DNA sequence encoding this CDR3. CDR3 DNA sequence: TGTGCCAGCAGTCAAGAGGGGGGGTCGGGCGAGCAGTACTTC. Translation gives CASSQEGGSGEQYF. The chain carries TRBV4-2 and TRBJ2-7; tentative D call: TRBD2 (7 bases). From germline, CDR1 is LGHNA and CDR2 YNFKEQ. CDR3 length equals 14 residues.

This clone was counted between two and nine times. The gene calls are TRBV4-1 and TRBJ2-7; TRBD1 matches 8 bases. Looked up from germline, CDR1 is MGHRA and CDR2 is YSYEKL. There are 15 residues in the CDR3. The junction had 6 bases not matched to a gene; V was cut back by 2 bases and J by 3 bases. In DNA, the CDR3 is TGCGCCAGCAGCCAACCGGGACAGGACATCTACGAGCAGTACTTC. Translating gives CASSQPGQDIYEQYF.

V and J are TRBV5-4 and TRBJ2-1, with 14 positions matching TRBD2. CDR1 SGHNT and CDR2 YYREEE come from the germline V gene (reference sequence). This CDR3 is 19 amino acids long. The V segment lost 5 bases and the J segment 4 bases; nucleotides outside the gene matches: 14. The CDR3 DNA sequence: TGTGCCAGCAGTACTAGCGGGACTAGCGGGAGAAGGAGGTACAATGAGCAGTTCTTC. Protein sequence: CASSTSGTSGRRRYNEQFF. Full variable domain (missing parts from reference TRBV5-4 and TRBJ2-1): ETGVTQSPTHLIKTRGQQVTLRCSSQSGHNTVSWYQQALGQGPQFIFQYYREEENGRGNFPPRFSGLQFPNYSSELNVNALELDDSALYLCASSTSGTSGRRRYNEQFFGPGTRLTVL.

The gene calls are TRBV19 and TRBJ1-6; weak D call: TRBD1 (6 bases). This CDR3 region has 13 residues. CDR1 and CDR2 from the germline V gene are LNHDA and SQIVND (reference sequence). Trimming took 9 bases from V and 7 from J, leaving 13 bases between them. CDR3 nucleotides: TGTGCCAGCCACAGCGGGACAAATTCACCCCTCCACTTT. Encoded protein: CASHSGTNSPLHF.

The chain employs TRBV5-6 and TRBJ2-2; 9 nucleotides match TRBD1. This CDR3 is built from 15 residues. From germline, CDR1 is SGHDT and CDR2 YYEEEE. The V segment lost 3 bases and the J segment 5 bases; nucleotides outside the gene matches: 5. CDR3 amino acids: CASSWGDRGTGELFF. DNA for the CDR3: TGTGCCAGCAGCTGGGGAGACAGGGGGACCGGGGAGCTGTTTTTT.

The table lists this clone with a count of one. The rearrangement joins TRBV5-5 to TRBJ2-1; D perhaps matches TRBD2 (5 bases). CDR1 is SGHKS and CDR2 is YYEKEE in the germline V gene (reference sequence). This CDR3 is built from 15 residues. Deletions cut 0 bases from V and 9 bases from J, with 16 bases between. The CDR3 DNA sequence: TGTGCCAGCAGCTTGGAAATGGCGGGCTGGAGTGAGCAGTTCTTC. Translating it yields CASSLEMAGWSEQFF.

The gene calls are TRBV9 and TRBJ2-1; a possible D gene is TRBD1 (6 bases). Trimming removed 4 bases from V and 0 bases from J, with 11 bases in between. The germline gives CDR1 SGDLS, CDR2 YYNGEE. The CDR3 length is 15 residues. The CDR3 here is CASSLGRGSYNEQFF. In DNA form, the CDR3 reads TGTGCCAGCAGCCTCGGCAGGGGCTCCTACAATGAGCAGTTCTTC. The variable domain in full, with the rest retrieved from reference TRBV9 and TRBJ2-1, is DSGVTQTPKHLITATGQRVTLRCSPRSGDLSVYWYQQSLDQGLQFLIQYYNGEERAKGNILERFSAQQFPDLHSELNLSSLELGDSALYFCASSLGRGSYNEQFFGPGTRLTVL.

The rearrangement links TRBV2 to TRBJ1-1; 8 bases fit TRBD1. This CDR3 has 15 residues. Germline loops: CDR1 SNHLY, CDR2 FYNNEI. V shed 5 bases and J 3 bases; nucleotides not matched to a gene: 8. The CDR3, as DNA: TGTGCCAGCAGTCGAAGGACAGGGAGCGACACTGAAGCTTTCTTT. Protein sequence: CASSRRTGSDTEAFF.

The rearrangement links TRBV5-6 to TRBJ2-1, with D perhaps matching TRBD2 (6 bases). Germline assignment: CDR1 SGHDT and CDR2 YYEEEE. V lost 4 bases, J lost 0 bases, and 8 bases lay in between. CDR3 length: 14 amino acids. Written as DNA, the CDR3 is TGTGCCAGCAGCCGGGACTTCTCCTACAATGAGCAGTTCTTC. Encoded protein: CASSRDFSYNEQFF.

This chain links TRBV6-5 with TRBJ2-5; tentatively, D is TRBD2 (5 bases). V gave up 5 bases and J gave up 4 bases, with 14 bases separating them. There are 14 residues in the CDR3. Germline V gives CDR1 MNHEY, CDR2 SVGAGI. The CDR3 sequence is CASSPGWASETQYF. In DNA form, the CDR3 reads TGTGCCAGCAGTCCGGGGTGGGCCTCAGAGACCCAGTACTTC.

Only a few counts were recorded for this clone. The chain carries TRBV2 and TRBJ1-5, with a weak D call TRBD1 (6 bases). V was pared by 5 bases and J by 4 bases, with 15 bases between. CDR1 and CDR2 from the germline V gene are SNHLY and FYNNEI. The length of the CDR3 is 15 residues. CDR3 protein: CASSSQGSKNQPQHF. The CDR3 DNA reads TGTGCCAGCAGTTCACAGGGTAGTAAGAATCAGCCCCAGCATTTT.

The rearrangement uses TRBV5-6 and TRBJ1-5, with 10 nucleotides matching TRBD1. This CDR3 comprises 15 residues. Germline V gene lookup returns CDR1 SGHDT and CDR2 YYEEEE. The trim removed 3 bases at V and 2 bases at J, leaving 2 bases unmatched. The chain's CDR3 is CASSSGQGGNQPQHF. The CDR3 DNA is TGTGCCAGCAGCTCAGGACAGGGGGGCAATCAGCCCCAGCATTTT.

The V call is TRBV4-2, the J call TRBJ2-1; tentatively, D is TRBD2 (5 bases). Trimming cost V 0 bases and J 6 bases, with 15 bases left between them. In germline, CDR1 is LGHNA, CDR2 YNFKEQ. The CDR3 has 16 residues. CDR3 DNA: TGTGCCAGCAGCCAAGACAGCGGCGGACCCCTCAATGAGCAGTTCTTC. Its protein product is CASSQDSGGPLNEQFF.

The rearrangement joins TRBV5-6 to TRBJ2-7; possible D gene TRBD2, 6 bases. Germline V gene sequence: CDR1 SGHDT, CDR2 YYEEEE. The length of the CDR3 is 15 residues. The ends were cut back, 4 bases at V and 6 bases at J, with 20 bases in the middle. The CDR3 bases are TGTGCCAGCAGCATGACGGGACTTGAAATTCGCGAGCAGTACTTC. Protein sequence: CASSMTGLEIREQYF.

The gene calls are TRBV6-1 and TRBJ1-2; TRBD1 might be the D (5 bases). This CDR3 comprises 13 residues. The V end was cut by 6 bases, the J end by 8 bases, with 16 bases between. Germline-derived CDR1 and CDR2 are MNHNS and SASEGT. In DNA form, the CDR3 reads TGTGCCAGCAGGGGCGGGGGTAATGGCGGCTACACCTTC. Protein sequence: CASRGGGNGGYTF.

This chain uses TRBV29-1 with TRBJ2-1; possibly TRBD2 for D (6 bases). The germline V gene has CDR1 SQVTM and CDR2 ANQGSEA. The CDR3 consists of 13 residues. V lost 6 bases to trimming and J lost 2 bases, with 11 bases between them. CDR3 DNA: TGCAGCGTGGGGGGAGATACCTACAATGAGCAGTTCTTC. This encodes CSVGGDTYNEQFF.

The rearrangement uses TRBV20-1 and TRBJ2-7; D is undetermined. The CDR3 spans 9 residues. CDR1 and CDR2 (germline): DFQATT, SNEGSKA (reference sequence). Trimming stripped 3 bases from V and 7 bases from J, with 4 bases between. CDR3 DNA: TGCAGTGCTAGCGGTGAGCAGTACTTC. Translated: CSASGEQYF.